These 21 T cell receptor beta chains originate from one sample sequenced in a study of blood T cells in healthy people across ages (dated by TCRdb to between 2014 and 2016). The protocol used for the library was 5' RACE. These reads were obtained on an Illumina HiSeq 2500. A second PCR of 7 to 11 cycles was performed with a sample-barcoded 5' primer and a J-beta primer mix. TCRdb reran the public reads through fastp at Q25 and MiXCR, keeping productive beta chains. Every CDR3 protein is listed once, alongside the most common genes and DNA of its rows. The sample table holds about 1.4 million distinct CDR3 sequences, of which 45% to 70% were seen once. The biggest ten clones account for 6.5% to 8.5% of the sample. Source material: blood. Receptors originate from a man younger than 35 in good health.

The rearrangement joins TRBV29-1 to TRBJ2-3; TRBD2 matches at 9 bases. V lost 6 bases to trimming and J lost 2 bases; unmatched junction nucleotides: 9. Germline assignment: CDR1 SQVTM and CDR2 ANQGSEA. This CDR3 region has 15 residues. The CDR3 DNA sequence: TGCAGCGTGGCTGATTCTAGCGGGGTCACAGATACGCAGTATTTT. Its protein product is CSVADSSGVTDTQYF.

This chain joins TRBV6-2 or TRBV6-3 and TRBJ2-7; no definite D call. CDR3 length: 14 amino acids. Trimming took 0 bases from V and 6 from J, leaving 12 bases between them. Germline values: CDR1 MNHEY, CDR2 SVGEGT. Written as DNA, the CDR3 is TGTGCCAGCAGTTACTCGATTCGGAGACCCGAGCAGTACTTC. The encoded protein is CASSYSIRRPEQYF.

The V call is TRBV7-9, the J call TRBJ2-7; D gene uncertain. In germline, CDR1 is SEHNR, CDR2 FQNEAQ (reference sequence). With 8 bases removed from V and 5 bases from J, the gap between germline ends came to 16 bases. This CDR3 has 13 amino acids. The CDR3 sequence is CASSPDGHHEQYF. The CDR3 nucleotides read TGTGCCAGCTCCCCGGACGGCCACCACGAGCAGTACTTC.

This sequence joins TRBV7-2 and TRBJ2-7; weak D call: TRBD1 (6 bases). This CDR3 has 14 amino acids. V was clipped by 1 base and J by 3 bases, with 10 bases between them. Germline V gives CDR1 SGHTA, CDR2 FQGNSA. The chain's CDR3 is CASSLDPGDYEQYF. CDR3 DNA sequence: TGTGCCAGCAGCTTAGATCCAGGGGACTACGAGCAGTACTTC.

The chain links TRBV12-3 or TRBV12-4 to TRBJ2-4; 7 bases map to TRBD2. The J call could be wrong; TRBJ2-7 is a better fit for the DNA end. The CDR3 length is 12 residues. The CDR3 region is CASSPRGDEQYF. The CDR3 DNA follows: TGTGCCAGCAGTCCCCGGGGGGACGAGCAGTACTTC.

A few counts support this clonotype. V is TRBV20-1 and J is TRBJ1-1; tentative D call: TRBD1 (6 bases). V lost 6 bases and J 0 bases, leaving 14 bases between the germline ends. This CDR3 contains 14 residues. Germline V lookup: CDR1 DFQATT, CDR2 SNEGSKA (reference sequence). The CDR3 loop is CSAGQSTLNTEAFF. CDR3 sequence (DNA): TGCAGTGCAGGACAGTCGACCCTGAACACTGAAGCTTTCTTT.

J is TRBJ2-5 and V is TRBV7-8; TRBD1 aligns across 7 bases. The ends lost 3 bases at V and 1 base at J; junction bases unmatched: 8. The CDR3 totals 16 residues. CDR1 and CDR2 from the germline V gene are SGHVS and FQNEAQ. CDR3 in amino acids: CASSFPDDRAQETQYF. Written as DNA, the CDR3 is TGTGCCAGCAGCTTCCCTGATGACAGGGCCCAAGAGACCCAGTACTTC.

This clonotype turned up a few times. The rearrangement joins TRBV6-6 to TRBJ1-1; 8 nucleotides match TRBD1. The ends lost 4 bases at V and 3 bases at J; junction bases unmatched: 13. Germline loops: CDR1 MNHNY, CDR2 SVGAGI (reference sequence). CDR3 length: 17 residues. CDR3 protein: CASSSPRTGRDDTEAFF. DNA for the CDR3: TGTGCCAGCAGTTCCCCACGGACAGGGAGGGATGACACTGAAGCTTTCTTT.

This clonotype occurred a few times. V gene TRBV3-1 combines with J gene TRBJ2-2; D is ambiguous. The V gene's germline CDR1 is LGHDT and CDR2 YNNKEL (reference sequence). The length of the CDR3 is 15 residues. The V end lost 1 base, the J end lost 2 bases, and 8 bases lay between the germline ends. CDR3 coding DNA: TGTGCCAGCAGCCAAGCGGATCAAAACACCGGGGAGCTGTTTTTT. Amino acid sequence: CASSQADQNTGELFF.

The V and J genes are TRBV25-1 and TRBJ1-5, with D unresolved. CDR1 and CDR2 (germline): MGHDK, SYGVNS. The CDR3 contains 15 residues. V was cut by 2 bases and J by 1 base, with 9 bases left in between. The CDR3 region is CASSEGRVSNQPQHF. As DNA, the CDR3 is TGTGCCAGCAGTGAAGGTAGAGTAAGCAATCAGCCCCAGCATTTT.

This sequence joins TRBV5-6 and TRBJ2-5, with 9 bases matching TRBD2. The CDR3 sequence is 15 residues long. With V trimmed by 1 base and J by 5 bases, 6 bases remained unmatched. CDR1 is SGHDT, CDR2 YYEEEE, per germline. The CDR3 bases are TGTGCCAGCAGCTTGAATAGCGGGGGTTCCGAGACCCAGTACTTC. It codes for CASSLNSGGSETQYF.

This clonotype occurred once. This chain joins TRBV6-2 or TRBV6-3 and TRBJ1-5, with a possible D match to TRBD1 (5 bases). This CDR3 is built from 16 residues. V was clipped by 5 bases and J by 6 bases, with 20 bases between them. Germline V gene lookup returns CDR1 MNHEY and CDR2 SVGEGT. The CDR3 region has the DNA TGTGCCAGCAGTCAACACCTCCGGGGGAGAGGTCAGCCCCAGCATTTT. Its translation is CASSQHLRGRGQPQHF.

This sequence joins TRBV19 and TRBJ2-5; perhaps TRBD1 as D (6 bases). The closer fit of TRBJ2-4 to the DNA end suggests the J call may be wrong. The CDR3 loop spans 14 amino acids. Germline CDR1 reads LNHDA; CDR2 reads SQIVND (reference sequence). The DNA for the CDR3 is TGTGCCAGCCGCTCCCGGGCAGGGGAAAACATTCAGTACTTC. Translating it yields CASRSRAGENIQYF.

J is TRBJ2-1 and V is TRBV10-3, with 7 positions matching TRBD2. This CDR3 has 14 residues. Germline CDR1 ENHRY, CDR2 SYGVKD. V was clipped by 7 bases and J by 4 bases; unmatched bases: 7. The CDR3 spells CAINGRELYNEQFF. The CDR3 DNA reads TGTGCCATCAACGGGCGGGAGTTATACAATGAGCAGTTCTTC.

The chain recombines TRBV7-2 with TRBJ2-7; D possibly corresponds to TRBD1 (6 bases). This CDR3 has 16 residues. Germline CDR1 is SGHTA and CDR2 is FQGNSA. Trimming cost V 0 bases and J 6 bases, with 18 bases left between them. The CDR3 is CASSLAPGAAYGEQYF. CDR3 sequence (DNA): TGTGCCAGCAGCTTAGCCCCAGGGGCGGCGTATGGCGAGCAGTACTTC.

The V call is TRBV15, the J call TRBJ1-2; perhaps TRBD1 as D (5 bases). This CDR3 is built from 14 residues. V was pared by 4 bases and J by 5 bases, with 14 bases between. CDR1 LNHNV and CDR2 YYDKDF come from the germline V gene (reference sequence). The CDR3 DNA sequence: TGTGCCACCAGCACCCGGGACTTAATTTATGGCTACACCTTC. It specifies CATSTRDLIYGYTF.

The chain combines TRBV7-8 with TRBJ1-4, with D possibly matching TRBD1 (6 bases). V lost 1 base, J lost 8 bases, and 23 bases lay in between. Germline V lookup: CDR1 SGHVS, CDR2 FQNEAQ. The CDR3 has 18 residues. CDR3 loop: CASSLGIRKGTGGEKLFF. CDR3 nucleotide sequence: TGTGCCAGCAGCTTAGGCATTCGTAAAGGGACCGGGGGCGAAAAACTGTTTTTT.

The chain links TRBV7-9 to TRBJ2-2, with D unclear. Per germline, CDR1 SEHNR and CDR2 FQNEAQ (reference sequence). This CDR3 region has 16 residues. V was pared by 2 bases and J by 4 bases, with 14 bases between. The CDR3 DNA sequence: TGTGCCAGCAGCTTAAATCGTTGGCAGCGCACCGGGGAGCTGTTTTTT. Its translation: CASSLNRWQRTGELFF.

The J gene is TRBJ2-7, the V gene TRBV7-2; D gene uncertain. The CDR3 extends over 14 amino acids. CDR1 and CDR2 from the germline V gene are SGHTA and FQGNSA. Trimming removed 3 bases from V and 7 bases from J, with 16 bases in between. CDR3 in amino acids: CASSLYTTYNEQYF. Here the CDR3 DNA reads TGTGCCAGCAGCTTGTATACTACCTACAATGAGCAGTACTTC. Together with reference TRBV7-2 and TRBJ2-7, the CDR3 gives the full variable domain: GAGVSQSPSNKVTEKGKDVELRCDPISGHTALYWYRQSLGQGLEFLIYFQGNSAPDKSGLPSDRFSAERTGGSVSTLTIQRTQQEDSAVYLCASSLYTTYNEQYFGPGTRLTVT.

The chain couples TRBV5-5 to TRBJ2-7; 7 bases map to TRBD1. The CDR3 has 14 residues. CDR1 and CDR2 from the germline V gene are SGHKS and YYEKEE (reference sequence). J lost 2 bases, V lost 4 bases, and 6 bases had no gene match. The CDR3: CASSVSTGPYEQYF. CDR3 bases: TGTGCCAGCAGCGTGTCGACAGGGCCCTACGAGCAGTACTTC. Based on the CDR3 plus reference TRBV5-5 and TRBJ2-7, the full variable domain is DAGVTQSPTHLIKTRGQQVTLRCSPISGHKSVSWYQQVLGQGPQFIFQYYEKEERGRGNFPDRFSARQFPNYSSELNVNALLLGDSALYLCASSVSTGPYEQYFGPGTRLTVT.

This sequence joins TRBV20-1 and TRBJ2-1; 13 bases map to TRBD2. CDR3 length: 17 residues. In germline, CDR1 is DFQATT, CDR2 SNEGSKA (reference sequence). The V gene end was trimmed by 5 bases and the J gene end by 8 bases; junction bases not matched to a gene: 15. The DNA of the CDR3 is TGCAGTGCTCCGAGACTAGCGGGAGGACCACCCACCCATGAGCAGTTCTTC. Translated, it gives CSAPRLAGGPPTHEQFF.